These 28 T cell receptor beta chains came from one sample sequenced in a study of vaccination and CD4 T cells after COVID-19. Researchers used the Oncomine TCR Beta short-read assay to sequence DNA from cultured CD4+ T cells. TCRdb itself ran the PCR reads through MiXCR, one entry per CDR3 protein. Among 4,200 or so distinct CDR3 sequences listed, approximately 70% were seen once. Their antigens remain unidentified. Noted treatment: roughly 11-day PBMC culture with coronavirus spike peptide pools or control peptides (ViraFEST assay). The sample taken for sequencing was CD4+ T cells from blood, cultured in vitro. The receptors come from a human donor who had recovered from COVID-19.

The V call is TRBV6-1, the J call TRBJ1-2; the match to TRBD1 covers 8 bases. The trim removed 4 bases at V and 2 bases at J, leaving 12 bases unmatched. Germline V lookup: CDR1 MNHNS, CDR2 SASEGT. The CDR3 length is 17 residues. The CDR3 coding sequence is TGTGCCAGCAGTGGGGCGTATACGGGACAGGTCAACTATGGCTACACCTTC. This gives the protein CASSGAYTGQVNYGYTF.

The J gene is TRBJ1-2, the V gene TRBV4-2, with D uncertain. The CDR3 length is 13 residues. Between the trimmed V and J ends, which lost 0 bases and 2 bases, there was a span of 4 bases. Per the germline V gene, CDR1 is LGHNA and CDR2 is YNFKEQ. The CDR3 loop reads CASSQDLNYGYTF. CDR3 DNA sequence: TGTGCCAGCAGCCAAGACCTCAACTATGGCTACACCTTC.

CDR3 sequence reads: CASSYYRGGLGDTQYF. The CDR3 DNA reads TGTGCCAGCAGTTACTACCGGGGGGGCCTGGGAGATACGCAGTATTTT. The rearrangement uses TRBV6-2 or TRBV6-3 and TRBJ2-3; TRBD2 matches 8 bases. The germline gives CDR1 MNHEY, CDR2 SVGEGT. The trim removed 1 base at V and 5 bases at J, leaving 8 bases unmatched. The CDR3 length is 16 residues.

The chain recombines TRBV7-9 with TRBJ1-6; TRBD1 aligns across 8 bases. There are 17 residues in the CDR3. J was trimmed by 6 bases and V by 5 bases; bases with no gene match: 12. Germline loops: CDR1 SEHNR, CDR2 FQNEAQ (reference sequence). In nucleotides, the CDR3 is TGTGCCAGCAGCGCTAGAATAGGGACAGGAGGTAATTCACCCCTCCACTTT. Translated: CASSARIGTGGNSPLHF.

The rearrangement uses TRBV28 and TRBJ1-2; the D is unclear. Germline V gene data show CDR1 as MDHEN and CDR2 as SYDVKM. The CDR3 extends over 13 amino acids. Trimming removed 7 bases from V and 7 bases from J, with 16 bases in between. The CDR3 loop is CASTNQMGSGYTF. The CDR3 region has the DNA TGTGCCAGCACCAACCAGATGGGGTCTGGCTACACCTTC.

The CDR3, as DNA: TGCAGTGCTAGAAGGGTAGCGGGGACCATTGATGATACGCAGTATTTT. As protein: CSARRVAGTIDDTQYF. The rearrangement links TRBV20-1 to TRBJ2-3; 8 bases line up with TRBD2. The CDR3 is 16 residues long. V lost 2 bases and J lost 6; bases outside the gene matches: 13. Germline V CDR1 and CDR2: DFQATT, SNEGSKA (reference sequence).

The genes are TRBV7-2 and TRBJ2-5, with a weak D call TRBD2 (7 bases). The CDR3 runs 14 residues. The V end lost 10 bases, the J end lost 5 bases, and 20 bases lay between the germline ends. CDR1 is SGHTA, CDR2 FQGNSA, per germline. The CDR3 DNA reads TGTGCCACCTCGTCCGCGGGGGCCTGGGAGACCCAGTACTTC. It yields the protein CATSSAGAWETQYF.

This clonotype is categorized as medium-sized. V usage is TRBV10-3 and J usage is TRBJ1-1; no reliable D call. The germline V gene has CDR1 ENHRY and CDR2 SYGVKD. Trimming shortened V by 11 bases and J by 3 bases, and 16 bases separated the two germline ends. There are 13 residues in the CDR3. For the CDR3, the DNA is TGTGCCGCCTCTACAGCATTTCACACTGAAGCTTTCTTT. Amino acid sequence: CAASTAFHTEAFF.

The table lists this clonotype with a few counts. The chain uses TRBV7-2 and TRBJ1-2; D uncertain. The germline V gene has CDR1 SGHTA and CDR2 FQGNSA. V was pared by 1 base and J by 0 bases, with 6 bases between. The CDR3 loop spans 14 amino acids. Written as DNA, the CDR3 is TGTGCCAGCAGCTTAGGTACATCTAACTATGGCTACACCTTC. The encoded protein is CASSLGTSNYGYTF.

This clonotype rates as medium-sized (0.01 to 0.1%). The gene calls are TRBV10-3 and TRBJ2-2; 11 bases align to TRBD1. V shed 4 bases, J shed 4 bases, and the junction held 5 bases outside the gene matches. CDR1 and CDR2 from the germline V gene are ENHRY and SYGVKD. This CDR3 is 16 amino acids long. The CDR3 loop is CAISGTGTGGTGELFF. Written as DNA, the CDR3 is TGTGCCATCAGTGGGACCGGGACAGGGGGCACCGGGGAGCTGTTTTTT.

The chain uses TRBV29-1 and TRBJ1-1; a weak D match, TRBD1 (6 bases). The V end lost 4 bases, the J end lost 5 bases, and 14 bases lay between the germline ends. This CDR3 has 13 residues. Per the germline V gene, CDR1 is SQVTM and CDR2 is ANQGSEA. CDR3 protein: CSVAGGGGTEAFF. The CDR3 coding sequence is TGCAGCGTTGCGGGAGGGGGAGGAACTGAAGCTTTCTTT.

This clonotype rates as large. The rearrangement joins TRBV10-3 to TRBJ1-1; TRBD1 might be the D (6 bases). Germline V gives CDR1 ENHRY, CDR2 SYGVKD. The V end was cut by 4 bases, the J end by 5 bases, with 11 bases between. This CDR3 is 13 amino acids long. This CDR3 is CAISGTAITEAFF. In DNA, the CDR3 is TGTGCCATCAGTGGGACAGCCATTACTGAAGCTTTCTTT.

This clonotype was detected only once. The chain employs TRBV6-1 and TRBJ2-7; D uncertain. This CDR3 is built from 15 residues. CDR1 MNHNS and CDR2 SASEGT come from the germline V gene. V was pared by 4 bases and J by 5 bases, with 18 bases between. DNA for the CDR3: TGTGCCAGCAGTGGCCGGCAGGAGAGCCCCCACGAGCAGTACTTC. It encodes CASSGRQESPHEQYF.

This clonotype was observed a handful of times. Compared with germline, one end of the junction differs, possibly owing to a read error. The chain has TRBV15 and TRBJ1-2, with TRBD1 matching 9 bases. Germline loops: CDR1 LNHNV, CDR2 YYDKDF (reference sequence). The CDR3 consists of 13 residues. The CDR3 coding sequence is TGTGCCACCAGCAACTATGAACAGGGGGCAGCCGACTTC. It codes for CATSNYEQGAADF.

The V gene is TRBV6-5, the J gene TRBJ1-5, with a possible D match to TRBD1 (5 bases). Trimming removed 2 bases at V and 6 bases at J, with 11 bases between. CDR3 length: 14 amino acids. Germline CDR1 MNHEY, CDR2 SVGAGI. CDR3 region: CASSYRGESQPQHF. As DNA, the CDR3 is TGTGCCAGCAGTTACCGGGGGGAGAGTCAGCCCCAGCATTTT.

The chain carries TRBV9 and TRBJ1-1, with D uncertain. V lost 4 bases and J 0 bases, leaving 13 bases between the germline ends. The CDR3 length is 15 residues. Germline V CDR1 and CDR2: SGDLS, YYNGEE. This chain's CDR3 is CASSPQALMNTEAFF. CDR3 nucleotides: TGTGCCAGCAGCCCTCAAGCGCTGATGAACACTGAAGCTTTCTTT.

This clonotype ranks as medium-sized. CDR3 amino acids: CAISSGASYEQYF. CDR3 bases: TGTGCCATCAGCTCCGGAGCCTCCTACGAGCAGTACTTC. The rearrangement uses TRBV10-3 and TRBJ2-7; D call uncertain. Per the germline V gene, CDR1 is ENHRY and CDR2 is SYGVKD. The CDR3 extends over 13 amino acids. The V and J ends lost 6 bases and 0 bases respectively, with 9 bases between them.

The J gene is TRBJ1-2, the V gene TRBV7-9, with D uncertain. Germline CDR1 reads SEHNR; CDR2 reads FQNEAQ (reference sequence). The CDR3 sequence is 12 residues long. Trimming left V 10 bases short and J 8 bases short, with 17 bases between. CDR3 nucleotides: TGTGCCACCACACCTCCCCAAGGGGGCTACACCTTC. Its translation is CATTPPQGGYTF. Drawing the rest from reference TRBV7-9 and TRBJ1-2, the complete variable domain is DTGVSQNPRHKITKRGQNVTFRCDPISEHNRLYWYRQTLGQGPEFLTYFQNEAQLEKSRLLSDRFSAERPKGSFSTLEIQRTEQGDSAMYLCATTPPQGGYTFGSGTRLTVV.

This clonotype has a handful of counts. The rearrangement joins TRBV20-1 to TRBJ1-1, with D possibly being TRBD1 (6 bases). Trimming stripped 0 bases from V and 1 base from J, with 12 bases between. The CDR3 has 15 amino acids. CDR1 is DFQATT and CDR2 is SNEGSKA in the germline V gene (reference sequence). The CDR3 nucleotides read TGCAGTGCTAGAGAACCCGGACAGACGAACACTGAAGCTTTCTTT. The encoded protein is CSAREPGQTNTEAFF.

The rearrangement links TRBV15 to TRBJ1-1; D gene uncertain. Looked up from germline, CDR1 is LNHNV and CDR2 is YYDKDF (reference sequence). Trimming left V 5 bases short and J 10 bases short, with 17 bases between. This CDR3 contains 13 residues. CDR3: CATSAGGGFGAFF. The CDR3 DNA reads TGTGCCACCAGCGCGGGTGGTGGCTTTGGAGCTTTCTTT.

The chain has TRBV5-4 and TRBJ2-7; possibly TRBD2 for D (7 bases). This CDR3 is 14 amino acids long. Trimming left V 4 bases short and J 6 bases short, with 17 bases between. CDR1 is SGHNT, CDR2 YYREEE, per germline (reference sequence). CDR3 in DNA: TGTGCCAGCAGCGCGGGGGCCCAGCGAGGCGAGCAGTACTTC. The encoded protein is CASSAGAQRGEQYF. Variable domain in full (rest from reference TRBV5-4 and TRBJ2-7): ETGVTQSPTHLIKTRGQQVTLRCSSQSGHNTVSWYQQALGQGPQFIFQYYREEENGRGNFPPRFSGLQFPNYSSELNVNALELDDSALYLCASSAGAQRGEQYFGPGTRLTVT.

This clonotype was observed a handful of times. The chain couples TRBV6-1 to TRBJ1-5; TRBD1 aligns across 9 bases. CDR1 and CDR2 (germline): MNHNS, SASEGT. The CDR3 loop spans 13 amino acids. Unmatched junction bases numbered 1, after V lost 5 bases and J lost 5 bases. CDR3 in amino acids: CASSRDRDQPQHF. The CDR3, as DNA: TGTGCCAGCAGTAGGGACAGGGATCAGCCCCAGCATTTT.

J is TRBJ1-1 and V is TRBV10-3, with D maybe TRBD1 (5 bases). Germline CDR1 ENHRY, CDR2 SYGVKD. The length of the CDR3 is 13 residues. Deletions cut 3 bases from V and 4 bases from J, with 9 bases between. The CDR3 spells CAISDKTATEAFF. Written as DNA, the CDR3 is TGTGCCATCAGTGACAAGACAGCCACTGAAGCTTTCTTT.

The chain couples TRBV5-6 to TRBJ2-7; D gene unclear. V lost 4 bases and J 4 bases, leaving 6 bases between the germline ends. Germline V gene data show CDR1 as SGHDT and CDR2 as YYEEEE. The CDR3 extends over 11 amino acids. In nucleotides, the CDR3 is TGTGCCAGCAGCAAAGAGTACGAGCAGTACTTC. As protein: CASSKEYEQYF.

The chain employs TRBV24-1 and TRBJ1-2; D perhaps matches TRBD1 (6 bases). The V gene's germline CDR1 is KGHDR and CDR2 SFDVKD. This CDR3 spans 12 amino acids. The V and J ends lost 7 bases and 6 bases respectively, with 11 bases between them. Written as DNA, the CDR3 is TGTGCCACCAGAGATGAGGGGGATGGCTACACCTTC. This gives the protein CATRDEGDGYTF.

The chain carries TRBV6-1 and TRBJ2-7, with a weak D call TRBD2 (5 bases). This CDR3 region has 12 residues. Trimming pared 6 bases from V and 0 bases from J, leaving 6 bases between. The V gene's germline CDR1 is MNHNS and CDR2 SASEGT. CDR3 DNA sequence: TGTGCCAGCAGCGGAGGCTCCTACGAGCAGTACTTC. Translated, it gives CASSGGSYEQYF.

CDR3: CATGTGTTLYTF. In DNA form, the CDR3 reads TGTGCCACCGGGACAGGTACGACGCTCTACACCTTC. The genes are TRBV15 and TRBJ1-2, with 8 bases that match TRBD1. After removal of 8 bases from V and 10 bases from J, the junction contained 9 bases not matched to a gene. In germline, CDR1 is LNHNV, CDR2 YYDKDF (reference sequence). CDR3 length: 12 amino acids.

The chain uses TRBV6-2 or TRBV6-3 and TRBJ1-6; TRBD1 matches at 9 bases. There are 15 residues in the CDR3. V lost 2 bases and J lost 8; bases outside the gene matches: 4. CDR1 and CDR2 (germline): MNHEY, SVGEGT. CDR3 loop: CASSYRRQGDSPLHF. The DNA of the CDR3 is TGTGCCAGCAGTTACCGTAGACAGGGGGATTCACCCCTCCACTTT.